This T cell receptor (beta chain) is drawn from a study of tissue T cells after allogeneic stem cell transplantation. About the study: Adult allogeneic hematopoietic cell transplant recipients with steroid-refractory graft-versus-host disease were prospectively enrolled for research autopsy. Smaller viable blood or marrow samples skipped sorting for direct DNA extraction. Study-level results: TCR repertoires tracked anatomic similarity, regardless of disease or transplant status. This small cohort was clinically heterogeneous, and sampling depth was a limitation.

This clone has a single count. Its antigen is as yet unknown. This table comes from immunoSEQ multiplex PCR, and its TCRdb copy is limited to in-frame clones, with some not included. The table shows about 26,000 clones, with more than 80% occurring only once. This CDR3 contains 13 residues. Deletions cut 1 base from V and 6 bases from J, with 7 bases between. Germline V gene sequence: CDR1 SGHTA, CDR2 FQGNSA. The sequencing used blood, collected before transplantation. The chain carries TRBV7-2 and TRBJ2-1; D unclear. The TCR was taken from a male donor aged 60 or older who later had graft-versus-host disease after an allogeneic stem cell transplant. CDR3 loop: CASSLVVVNEQFF. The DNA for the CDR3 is TGTGCCAGCAGCTTAGTGGTGGTCAATGAGCAGTTCTTC.